The 16 T cell receptor beta chains in this list originate from one sample, sequenced in a study of blood T cell repertoires in COVID-19. The assay was immunoSEQ multiplex PCR, and TCRdb's table has in-frame clones only and misses some. The table lists 250,000 to 350,000 clones, 90% of them singletons. Sequenced sample: peripheral blood. The receptors stem from a woman aged 50 to 60 with COVID-19, enrolled during active disease.

The rearrangement links TRBV29-1 to TRBJ1-2; TRBD1 matches at 8 bases. V dropped 7 bases and J dropped 10; count of bases not matched to a gene: 14. CDR1 SQVTM and CDR2 ANQGSEA come from the germline V gene. The CDR3 is made up of 13 amino acids. The CDR3 DNA is TGCAGCGCTGCTTTCCACTTGACAGGGGACTACACCTTC. Protein sequence: CSAAFHLTGDYTF. Full variable domain (rest looked up from reference TRBV29-1 and TRBJ1-2): SAVISQKPSRDICQRGTSLTIQCQVDSQVTMMFWYRQQPGQSLTLIATANQGSEATYESGFVIDKFPISRPNLTFSTLTVSNMSPEDSSIYLCSAAFHLTGDYTFGSGTRLTVV.

This CDR3 reads CASSRLEGEQFF. As DNA, the CDR3 is TGTGCCAGCAGCCGCTTAGAGGGTGAGCAGTTCTTC. V and J are TRBV6-2 or TRBV6-3 and TRBJ2-1; the D gene is possibly TRBD2 (5 bases). The CDR3 consists of 12 residues. Trimming cost V 6 bases and J 9 bases, with 12 bases left between them. Germline CDR1 MNHEY, CDR2 SVGEGT.

V gene TRBV7-9 combines with J gene TRBJ1-4, with D hard to call. Germline V gives CDR1 SEHNR, CDR2 FQNEAQ (reference sequence). Deletions cut 0 bases from V and 5 bases from J, with 7 bases between. This CDR3 spans 14 amino acids. Here the CDR3 DNA reads TGTGCCAGCAGCTTAGCTCAGGCGAATGAAAAACTGTTTTTT. Its translation is CASSLAQANEKLFF.

The chain employs TRBV20-1 and TRBJ2-3, with D tentatively TRBD1 (5 bases). V lost 3 bases, J lost 2 bases, and 15 bases lay in between. The germline V gene has CDR1 DFQATT and CDR2 SNEGSKA (reference sequence). The CDR3 has 15 amino acids. The CDR3 DNA follows: TGCAGTGCTAGTCTCCGACCTGGGGCCACAGATACGCAGTATTTT. It yields the protein CSASLRPGATDTQYF.

The chain carries TRBV15 and TRBJ2-3; D may be TRBD1 (5 bases). The CDR3 runs to 17 residues. V was clipped by 0 bases and J by 6 bases, with 19 bases between them. Germline V gene sequence: CDR1 LNHNV, CDR2 YYDKDF (reference sequence). In nucleotides, the CDR3 is TGTGCCACCAGCAGAGAAATTTTAGGGGTTAGTGGGGATACGCAGTATTTT. Protein: CATSREILGVSGDTQYF.

The chain uses TRBV6-5 and TRBJ1-3; D unresolved. This CDR3 has 15 amino acids. Germline CDR1 and CDR2: MNHEY and SVGAGI. V lost 8 bases and J lost 2, with 16 bases in between. In DNA form, the CDR3 reads TGTGCCAGCCAATTAAGTGAGGGTCCTGGAAACACCATATATTTT. Translating gives CASQLSEGPGNTIYF.

The chain has TRBV6-2 or TRBV6-3 and TRBJ2-2, with 7 bases matching TRBD1. The CDR3 length is 16 residues. V shed 6 bases, J shed 7 bases, and the junction held 14 bases outside the gene matches. The germline V gene has CDR1 MNHEY and CDR2 SVGEGT. The CDR3 protein is CASSPRGRGIGGELFF. In DNA, the CDR3 is TGTGCCAGCAGCCCTAGGGGCAGGGGGATCGGCGGGGAGCTGTTTTTT.

This chain uses TRBV9 with TRBJ2-3; 10 bases agree with TRBD2. The J segment lost 4 bases and the V segment lost 6 bases, leaving 8 bases of the junction unmatched. Germline CDR1 and CDR2: SGDLS and YYNGEE. The CDR3 totals 15 residues. The CDR3 loop reads CASNLAGVRADTQYF. CDR3 in DNA: TGTGCCAGCAATCTAGCGGGGGTACGGGCAGATACGCAGTATTTT. Full variable domain (remainder filled in from reference TRBV9 and TRBJ2-3): DSGVTQTPKHLITATGQRVTLRCSPRSGDLSVYWYQQSLDQGLQFLIQYYNGEERAKGNILERFSAQQFPDLHSELNLSSLELGDSALYFCASNLAGVRADTQYFGPGTRLTVL.

V is TRBV27 and J is TRBJ1-2, with a weak D call TRBD1 (6 bases). This CDR3 has 14 amino acids. Per the germline V gene, CDR1 is MNHEY and CDR2 is SMNVEV (reference sequence). With 0 bases removed from V and 5 bases from J, the gap between germline ends came to 10 bases. The CDR3 spells CASSLSTGPYGYTF. The CDR3 nucleotides are TGTGCCAGCAGTTTATCAACAGGGCCGTATGGCTACACCTTC.

The rearrangement joins TRBV19 to TRBJ2-1; 7 positions match TRBD1. The CDR3 extends over 15 amino acids. The J segment lost 4 bases and the V segment lost 9 bases, leaving 12 bases of the junction unmatched. In germline, CDR1 is LNHDA, CDR2 SQIVND (reference sequence). CDR3 protein: CASQQGVLAYNEQFF. DNA of the CDR3: TGTGCCAGCCAGCAGGGGGTATTGGCATACAATGAGCAGTTCTTC. Based on the CDR3 plus reference TRBV19 and TRBJ2-1, the full variable domain is DGGITQSPKYLFRKEGQNVTLSCEQNLNHDAMYWYRQDPGQGLRLIYYSQIVNDFQKGDIAEGYSVSREKKESFPLTVTSAQKNPTAFYLCASQQGVLAYNEQFFGPGTRLTVL.

This rearrangement joins TRBV30 to TRBJ1-5, with a weak D call TRBD1 (6 bases). The V gene's germline CDR1 is GTSNPN and CDR2 SVGIG (reference sequence). This CDR3 is built from 17 residues. The germline V and J ends were trimmed by 1 base and 2 bases, with 18 bases remaining between them. The CDR3 reads CAWSGDILTGGNQPQHF. In DNA form, the CDR3 reads TGTGCCTGGAGTGGGGACATCCTTACGGGTGGCAATCAGCCCCAGCATTTT.

The genes are TRBV2 and TRBJ1-1; perhaps TRBD1 as D (5 bases). Trimming took off 7 bases at V and 0 bases at J, with 12 bases between the two ends. The CDR3 has 14 residues. The germline CDR1 and CDR2 sequences are SNHLY and FYNNEI. The CDR3 DNA reads as TGTGCCAGCACCGGGCGGGGGATGAACACTGAAGCTTTCTTT. It encodes CASTGRGMNTEAFF.

The count of this clone is one. This sequence joins TRBV2 and TRBJ2-1; 12 bases map to TRBD2. With 7 bases clipped from V and 8 bases from J, the junction kept 12 bases outside the gene matches. The germline V gene has CDR1 SNHLY and CDR2 FYNNEI. The CDR3 totals 16 residues. This CDR3 reads CASTGGLAGGLDEQFF. The CDR3 DNA reads TGTGCCAGCACGGGAGGCCTAGCGGGAGGGCTCGATGAGCAGTTCTTC.

A single count supports this clone. The chain combines TRBV7-8 with TRBJ1-1; 8 nucleotides align to TRBD1. V was pared by 3 bases and J by 4 bases, with 4 bases of the junction left unmatched. This CDR3 has 14 amino acids. Per germline, CDR1 SGHVS and CDR2 FQNEAQ. The CDR3 spells CASSFTTGATEAFF. DNA for the CDR3: TGTGCCAGCAGCTTTACGACAGGGGCCACTGAAGCTTTCTTT.

This clone was seen a single time. The chain couples TRBV4-1 to TRBJ2-2, with 8 bases that match TRBD2. The germline V gene has CDR1 MGHRA and CDR2 YSYEKL. The CDR3 sequence is 16 residues long. J lost 5 bases, V lost 1 base, and 6 bases had no gene match. The DNA for the CDR3 is TGCGCCAGCAGCCAAGGCGGGACTAGTCGGACCGGGGAGCTGTTTTTT. The encoded protein is CASSQGGTSRTGELFF.

The chain is built from TRBV29-1 and TRBJ2-5; 7 positions match TRBD2. V shed 3 bases, J shed 4 bases, and the junction held 2 bases outside the gene matches. The V gene's germline CDR1 is SQVTM and CDR2 ANQGSEA. CDR3 length equals 12 residues. The DNA for the CDR3 is TGCAGCGTTGATCCGGGAGGAGAGACCCAGTACTTC. It translates to CSVDPGGETQYF.